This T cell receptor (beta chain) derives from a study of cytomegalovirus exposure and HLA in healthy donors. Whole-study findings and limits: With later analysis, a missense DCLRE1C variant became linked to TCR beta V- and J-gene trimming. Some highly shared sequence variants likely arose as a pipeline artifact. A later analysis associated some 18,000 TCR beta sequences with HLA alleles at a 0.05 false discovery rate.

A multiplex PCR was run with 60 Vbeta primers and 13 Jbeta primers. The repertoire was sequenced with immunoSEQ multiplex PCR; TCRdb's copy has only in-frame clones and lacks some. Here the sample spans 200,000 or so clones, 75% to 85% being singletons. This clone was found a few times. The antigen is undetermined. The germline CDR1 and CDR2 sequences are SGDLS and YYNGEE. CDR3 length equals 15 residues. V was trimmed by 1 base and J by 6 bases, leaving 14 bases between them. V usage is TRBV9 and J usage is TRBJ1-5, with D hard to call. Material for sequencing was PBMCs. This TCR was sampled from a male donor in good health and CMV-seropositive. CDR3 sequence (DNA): TGTGCCAGCAGCGTATCGGACTGGGTTGGTCAGCCCCAGCATTTT. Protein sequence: CASSVSDWVGQPQHF.